These 4 T cell receptor beta chains were sequenced from one sample in a study of post-analysis software for immune sequencing data. Their antigens are not known. Presence of unique molecular identifiers characterized the TCR beta cDNA libraries. Using its own MiXCR run on the PCR reads, TCRdb lists one record per CDR3 protein. This sample has roughly 600,000 distinct CDR3 sequences, with around 44% found just once. General study results and limits: Included in a set of 5 or 6 TRBV segments more frequent in patients than controls were TRBV5-6, TRBV5-1 and TRBV20-1.

The source material was blood. These receptors were collected from a girl under 18 with multiple sclerosis.

The J gene is TRBJ2-3, the V gene TRBV12-3 or TRBV12-4; 8 nucleotides match TRBD2. The CDR3 consists of 16 residues. The J segment lost 3 bases and the V segment lost 4 bases, leaving 9 bases of the junction unmatched. DNA of the CDR3: TGTGCCAGCAGTTGGATTGTCGGGGGGGGGACAGATACGCAGTATTTT. Translating it yields CASSWIVGGGTDTQYF.

This clonotype was observed a few times. J is TRBJ2-7 and V is TRBV10-3; TRBD2 matches at 9 bases. V lost 7 bases and J lost 5; bases outside the gene matches: 6. There are 13 residues in the CDR3. Looked up from germline, CDR1 is ENHRY and CDR2 is SYGVKD. The CDR3 loop reads CAIMMAGGNEQYF. The DNA for the CDR3 is TGTGCCATCATGATGGCGGGGGGGAACGAGCAGTACTTC.

The chain has TRBV5-1 and TRBJ2-1; TRBD2 aligns across 9 bases. Trimming took 1 base from V and 2 from J; bases not matched to a gene: 13. Germline V gives CDR1 SGHRS, CDR2 YFSETQ. The CDR3 runs to 19 residues. CDR3 in amino acids: CASSLRGGGLAGTYNEQFF. Written as DNA, the CDR3 is TGCGCCAGCAGCTTGAGAGGTGGGGGGCTAGCGGGAACCTACAATGAGCAGTTCTTC.

This chain joins TRBV7-9 and TRBJ2-7; D gene ambiguous. CDR3 length: 14 amino acids. With 7 bases removed from V and 0 bases from J, the gap between germline ends came to 13 bases. CDR1 and CDR2 from the germline V gene are SEHNR and FQNEAQ (reference sequence). The CDR3, as DNA: TGTGCCAGCAACCCGACCCCAGACTCCTACGAGCAGTACTTC. It is translated as CASNPTPDSYEQYF.